The present TCR beta chain was sequenced within a study of OX40 agonist ivuxolimab in advanced cancers. Profiling relied on immunoSEQ multiplex PCR, and the TCRdb table lists in-frame clones only, not all of them. The sample has tens of thousands of clones; 85% are singletons. Germline loops: CDR1 SQVTM, CDR2 ANQGSEA. Trimming pared 7 bases from V and 0 bases from J, leaving 9 bases between. The CDR3 runs to 13 residues. Specimen: CD4+ or CD8+ T cells sorted from blood, collected in a trial of the OX40 agonist ivuxolimab. The receptor's source is an adult with an advanced solid tumor such as melanoma, head and neck, liver or kidney cancer. The gene calls are TRBV29-1 and TRBJ2-2; D is perhaps TRBD1 or TRBD2 (5 bases each). The CDR3 DNA is TGCAGCGCGGGGACGGCGAACACCGGGGAGCTGTTTTTT. Its translation: CSAGTANTGELFF.